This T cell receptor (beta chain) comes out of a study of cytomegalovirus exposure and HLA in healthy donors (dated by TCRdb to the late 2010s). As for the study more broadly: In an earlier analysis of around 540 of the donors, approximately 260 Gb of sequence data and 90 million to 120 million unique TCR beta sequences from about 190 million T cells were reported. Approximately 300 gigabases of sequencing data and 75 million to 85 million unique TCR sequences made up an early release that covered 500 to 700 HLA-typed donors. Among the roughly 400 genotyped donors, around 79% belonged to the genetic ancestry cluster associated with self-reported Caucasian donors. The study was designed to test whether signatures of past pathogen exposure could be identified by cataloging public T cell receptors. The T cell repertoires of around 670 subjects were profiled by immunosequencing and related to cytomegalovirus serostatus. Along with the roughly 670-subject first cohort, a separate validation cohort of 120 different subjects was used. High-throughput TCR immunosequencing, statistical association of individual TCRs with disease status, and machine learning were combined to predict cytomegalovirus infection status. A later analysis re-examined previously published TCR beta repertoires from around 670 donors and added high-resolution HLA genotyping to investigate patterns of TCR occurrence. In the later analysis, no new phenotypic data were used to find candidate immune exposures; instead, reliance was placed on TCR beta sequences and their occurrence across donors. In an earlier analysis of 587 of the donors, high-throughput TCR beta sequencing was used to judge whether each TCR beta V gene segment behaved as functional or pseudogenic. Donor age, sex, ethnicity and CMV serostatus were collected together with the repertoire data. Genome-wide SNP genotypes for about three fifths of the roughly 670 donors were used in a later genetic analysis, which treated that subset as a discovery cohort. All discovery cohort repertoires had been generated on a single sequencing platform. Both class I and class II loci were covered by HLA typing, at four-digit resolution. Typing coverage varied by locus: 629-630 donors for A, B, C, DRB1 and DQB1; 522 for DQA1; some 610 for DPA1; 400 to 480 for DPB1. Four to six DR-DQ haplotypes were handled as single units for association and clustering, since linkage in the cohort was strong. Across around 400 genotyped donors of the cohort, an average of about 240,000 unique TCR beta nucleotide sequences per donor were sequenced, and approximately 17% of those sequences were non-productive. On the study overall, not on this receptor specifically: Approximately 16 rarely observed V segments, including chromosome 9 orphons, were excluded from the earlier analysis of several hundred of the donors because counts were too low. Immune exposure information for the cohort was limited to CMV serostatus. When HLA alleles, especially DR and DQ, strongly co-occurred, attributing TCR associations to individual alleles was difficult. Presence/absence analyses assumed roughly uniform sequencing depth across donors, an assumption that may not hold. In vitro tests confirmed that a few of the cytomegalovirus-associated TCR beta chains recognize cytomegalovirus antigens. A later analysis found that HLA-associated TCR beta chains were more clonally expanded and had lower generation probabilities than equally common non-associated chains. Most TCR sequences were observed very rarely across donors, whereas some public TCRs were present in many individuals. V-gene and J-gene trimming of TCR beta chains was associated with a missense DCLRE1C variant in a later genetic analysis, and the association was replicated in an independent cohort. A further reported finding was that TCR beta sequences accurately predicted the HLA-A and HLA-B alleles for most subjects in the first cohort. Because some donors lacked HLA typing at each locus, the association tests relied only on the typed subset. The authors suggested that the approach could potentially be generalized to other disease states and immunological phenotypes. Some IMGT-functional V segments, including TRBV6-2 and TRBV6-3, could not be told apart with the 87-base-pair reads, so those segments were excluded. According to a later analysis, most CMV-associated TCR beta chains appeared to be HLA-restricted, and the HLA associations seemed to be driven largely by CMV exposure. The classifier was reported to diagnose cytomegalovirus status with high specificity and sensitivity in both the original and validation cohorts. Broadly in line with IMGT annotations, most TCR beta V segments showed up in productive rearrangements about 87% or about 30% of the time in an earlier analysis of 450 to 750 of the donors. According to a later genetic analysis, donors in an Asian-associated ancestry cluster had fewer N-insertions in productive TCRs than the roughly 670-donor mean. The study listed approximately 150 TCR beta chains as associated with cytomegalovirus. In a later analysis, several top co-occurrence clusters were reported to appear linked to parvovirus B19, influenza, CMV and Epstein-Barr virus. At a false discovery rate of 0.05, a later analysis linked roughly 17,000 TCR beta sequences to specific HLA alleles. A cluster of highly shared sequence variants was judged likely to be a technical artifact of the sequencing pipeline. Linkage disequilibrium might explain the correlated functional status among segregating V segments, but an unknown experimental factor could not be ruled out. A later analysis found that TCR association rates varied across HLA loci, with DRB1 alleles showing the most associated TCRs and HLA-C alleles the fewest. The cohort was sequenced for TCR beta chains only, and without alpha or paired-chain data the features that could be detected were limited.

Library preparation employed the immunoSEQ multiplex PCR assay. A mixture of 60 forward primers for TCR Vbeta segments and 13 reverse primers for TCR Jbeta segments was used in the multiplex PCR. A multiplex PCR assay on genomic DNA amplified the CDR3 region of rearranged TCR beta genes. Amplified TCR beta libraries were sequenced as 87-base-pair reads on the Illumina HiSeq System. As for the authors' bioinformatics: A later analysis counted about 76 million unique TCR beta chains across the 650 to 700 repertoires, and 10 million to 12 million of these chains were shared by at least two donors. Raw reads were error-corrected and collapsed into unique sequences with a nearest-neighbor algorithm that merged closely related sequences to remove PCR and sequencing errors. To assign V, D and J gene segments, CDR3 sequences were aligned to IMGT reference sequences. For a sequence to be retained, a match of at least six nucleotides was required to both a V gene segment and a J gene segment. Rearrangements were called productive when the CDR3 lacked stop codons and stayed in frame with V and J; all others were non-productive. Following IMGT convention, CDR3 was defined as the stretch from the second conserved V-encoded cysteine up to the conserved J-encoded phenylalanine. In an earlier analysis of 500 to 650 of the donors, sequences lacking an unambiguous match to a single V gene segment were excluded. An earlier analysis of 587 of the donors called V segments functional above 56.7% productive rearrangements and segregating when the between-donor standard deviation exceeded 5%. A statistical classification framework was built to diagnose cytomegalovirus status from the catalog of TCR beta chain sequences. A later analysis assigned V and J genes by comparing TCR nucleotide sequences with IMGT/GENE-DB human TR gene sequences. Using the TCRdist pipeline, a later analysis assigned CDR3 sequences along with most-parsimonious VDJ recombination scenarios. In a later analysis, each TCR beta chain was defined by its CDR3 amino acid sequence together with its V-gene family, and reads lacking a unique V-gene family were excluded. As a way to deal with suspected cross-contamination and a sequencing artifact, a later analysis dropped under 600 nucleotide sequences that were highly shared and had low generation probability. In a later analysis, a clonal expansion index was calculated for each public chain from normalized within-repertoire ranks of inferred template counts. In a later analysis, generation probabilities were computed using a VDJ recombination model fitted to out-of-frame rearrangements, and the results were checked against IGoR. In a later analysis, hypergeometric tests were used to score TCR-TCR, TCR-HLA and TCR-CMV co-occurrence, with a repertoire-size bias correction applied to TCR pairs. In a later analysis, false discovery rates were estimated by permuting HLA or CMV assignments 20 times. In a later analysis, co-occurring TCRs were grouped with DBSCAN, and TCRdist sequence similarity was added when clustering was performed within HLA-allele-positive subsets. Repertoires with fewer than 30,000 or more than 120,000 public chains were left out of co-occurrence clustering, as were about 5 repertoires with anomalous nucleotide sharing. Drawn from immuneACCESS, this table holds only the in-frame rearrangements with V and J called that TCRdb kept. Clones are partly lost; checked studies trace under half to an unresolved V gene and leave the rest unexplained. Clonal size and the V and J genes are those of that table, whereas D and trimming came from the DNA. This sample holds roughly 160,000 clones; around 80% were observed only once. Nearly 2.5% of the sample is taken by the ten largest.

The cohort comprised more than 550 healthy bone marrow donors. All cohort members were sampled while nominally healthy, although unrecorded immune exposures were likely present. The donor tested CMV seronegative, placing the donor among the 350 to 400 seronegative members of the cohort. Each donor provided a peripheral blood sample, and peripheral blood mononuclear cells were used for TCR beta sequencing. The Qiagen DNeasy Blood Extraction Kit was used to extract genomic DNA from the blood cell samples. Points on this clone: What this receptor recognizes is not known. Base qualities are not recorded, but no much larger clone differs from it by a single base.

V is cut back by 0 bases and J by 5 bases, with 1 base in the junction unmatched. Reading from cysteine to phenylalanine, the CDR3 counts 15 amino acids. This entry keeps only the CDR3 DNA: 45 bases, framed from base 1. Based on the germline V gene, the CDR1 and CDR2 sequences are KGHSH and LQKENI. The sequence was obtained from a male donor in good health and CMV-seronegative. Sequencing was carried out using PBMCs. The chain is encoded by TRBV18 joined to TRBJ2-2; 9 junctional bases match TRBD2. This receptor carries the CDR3 CASSPPAGGTGELFF. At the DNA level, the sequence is TGTGCCAGCTCACCACCAGCGGGAGGAACCGGGGAGCTGTTTTTT.